This T cell receptor beta chain was profiled in a study of blood T cell repertoires in COVID-19. The J segment lost 6 bases and the V segment lost 4 bases, leaving 14 bases of the junction unmatched. CDR1 is SGHDN, CDR2 FVKESK, per germline. The CDR3 spans 17 residues. The assay was immunoSEQ multiplex PCR, and TCRdb's table has in-frame clones only and misses some. The sample comprises approximately 350,000 clones, around 86% of which are singletons, and just under 6.5% rests with the top ten. This TCR was sampled from a woman aged 45-65 years with COVID-19, enrolled during active disease. Material: peripheral blood. This chain joins TRBV14 and TRBJ2-2; 7 bases agree with TRBD2. This chain's CDR3 is CASSPHGAGPRAGELFF. CDR3 DNA: TGTGCCAGCAGCCCCCATGGAGCGGGGCCCAGAGCCGGGGAGCTGTTTTTT.